This T cell receptor (beta chain) was sequenced for a study of HIV-infected patients and healthy controls. V lost 1 base and J lost 4; bases outside the gene matches: 3. CDR3 length: 16 residues. Germline-derived CDR1 and CDR2 are MNHNS and SASEGT. Follow-up blood was drawn about 14 weeks, roughly three months, after antiretroviral therapy began. Whole blood was used without fractionation, so all unsorted peripheral T cells were included. About 450 ng RNA was reverse transcribed with alpha and beta constant-region primers. Using multiplexing indices, alpha and beta chain libraries were generated apart by chain-specific third strand synthesis. MiXCR, run by TCRdb on the 5' RACE reads, gives a single entry per CDR3 protein. Found here are around 20,000 distinct CDR3 sequences, about 9% of them singletons; the top ten hold roughly 20%. This clonotype occurred many times.

V is TRBV6-1 and J is TRBJ2-7; 14 bases fit TRBD2. The sequencing here drew on blood, taken during antiretroviral therapy. This sequence originates from an adult with HIV infection. The CDR3 sequence is CASSEGTSGRWYEQYF. The CDR3 DNA is TGTGCCAGCAGTGAAGGGACTAGCGGGAGGTGGTACGAGCAGTACTTC.